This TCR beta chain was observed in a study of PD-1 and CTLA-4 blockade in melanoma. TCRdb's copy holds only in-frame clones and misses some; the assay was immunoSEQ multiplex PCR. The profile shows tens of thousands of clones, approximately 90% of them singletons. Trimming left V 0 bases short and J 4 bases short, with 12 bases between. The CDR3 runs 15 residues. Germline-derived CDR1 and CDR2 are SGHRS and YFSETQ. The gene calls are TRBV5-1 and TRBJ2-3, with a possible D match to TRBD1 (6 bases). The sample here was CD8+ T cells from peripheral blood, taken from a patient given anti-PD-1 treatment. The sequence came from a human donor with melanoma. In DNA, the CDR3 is TGCGCCAGCAGCTTGGGTTATCAGGGGTCAGATACGCAGTATTTT. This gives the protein CASSLGYQGSDTQYF. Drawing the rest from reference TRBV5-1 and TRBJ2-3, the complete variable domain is KAGVTQTPRYLIKTRGQQVTLSCSPISGHRSVSWYQQTPGQGLQFLFEYFSETQRNKGNFPGRFSGRQFSNSRSEMNVSTLELGDSALYLCASSLGYQGSDTQYFGPGTRLTVL.